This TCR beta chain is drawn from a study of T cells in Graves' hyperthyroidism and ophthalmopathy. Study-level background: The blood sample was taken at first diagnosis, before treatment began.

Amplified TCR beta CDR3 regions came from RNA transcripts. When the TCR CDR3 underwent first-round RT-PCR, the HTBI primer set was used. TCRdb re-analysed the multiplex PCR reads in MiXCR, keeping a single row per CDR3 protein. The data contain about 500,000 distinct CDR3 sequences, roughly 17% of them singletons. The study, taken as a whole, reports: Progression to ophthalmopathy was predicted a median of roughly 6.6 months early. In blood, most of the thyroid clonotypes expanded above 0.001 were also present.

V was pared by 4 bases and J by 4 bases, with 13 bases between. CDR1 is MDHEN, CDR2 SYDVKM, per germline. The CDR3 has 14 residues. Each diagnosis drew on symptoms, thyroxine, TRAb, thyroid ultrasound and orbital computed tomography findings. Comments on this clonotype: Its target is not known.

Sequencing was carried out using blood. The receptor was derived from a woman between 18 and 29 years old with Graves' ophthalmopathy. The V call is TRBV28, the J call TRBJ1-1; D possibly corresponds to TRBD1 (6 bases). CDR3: CASSYRARGTEAFF. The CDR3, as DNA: TGTGCCAGCAGTTACAGGGCCCGAGGCACTGAAGCTTTCTTT.